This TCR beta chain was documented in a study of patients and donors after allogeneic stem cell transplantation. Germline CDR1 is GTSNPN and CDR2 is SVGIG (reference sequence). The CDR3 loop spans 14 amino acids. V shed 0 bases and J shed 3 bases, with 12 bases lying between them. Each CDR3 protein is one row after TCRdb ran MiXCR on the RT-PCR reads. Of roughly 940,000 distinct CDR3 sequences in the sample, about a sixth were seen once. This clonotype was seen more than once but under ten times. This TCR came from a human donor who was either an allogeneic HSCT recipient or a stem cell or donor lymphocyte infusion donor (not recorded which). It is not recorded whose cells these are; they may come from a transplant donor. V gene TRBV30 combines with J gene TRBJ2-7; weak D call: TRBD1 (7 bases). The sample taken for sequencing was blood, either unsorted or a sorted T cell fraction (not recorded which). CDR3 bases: TGTGCCTGGAGTGTCGGGGGACAGCTCTACGAGCAGTACTTC. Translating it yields CAWSVGGQLYEQYF.